The 10 T cell receptor beta chains listed next were all sequenced from one sample in a study of T cells in Graves' hyperthyroidism and ophthalmopathy. Researchers amplified the TCR beta CDR3 regions from RNA transcripts. An initial round of RT-PCR targeting the TCR CDR3 relied on the HTBI primer set. Using its own MiXCR run on the multiplex PCR reads, TCRdb lists one record per CDR3 protein. The sample has some 380,000 distinct CDR3 sequences, around an eighth seen once. Sequenced sample: blood. Receptors originate from a man aged 30 to 45 with Graves' hyperthyroidism that later progressed to Graves' ophthalmopathy.

This clonotype occurred many times. The chain links TRBV9 to TRBJ1-5, with TRBD1 as a possible D gene (6 bases). Germline loops: CDR1 SGDLS, CDR2 YYNGEE. This CDR3 has 14 residues. The V gene lost 0 bases and the J gene lost 5 bases, with 9 bases spanning the gap. The CDR3 DNA sequence: TGTGCCAGCAGCGTAGCAGGGGTCGATCAGCCCCAGCATTTT. As protein: CASSVAGVDQPQHF.

The CDR3 loop reads CSARPGGVAEQYF. The CDR3 DNA reads as TGCAGTGCTAGGCCCGGGGGGGTTGCCGAGCAGTACTTC. This sequence joins TRBV20-1 and TRBJ2-7; 8 bases are a match to TRBD2. Germline V gene data show CDR1 as DFQATT and CDR2 as SNEGSKA (reference sequence). V lost 3 bases and J lost 6; bases outside the gene matches: 7. The CDR3 spans 13 residues.

Written as DNA, the CDR3 is TGTGCCAGCAGAGAGGGCAGGGCGAACACCGGGGAGCTGTTTTTT. It is translated as CASREGRANTGELFF. The chain combines TRBV7-3 with TRBJ2-2; D assignment may be TRBD1 or TRBD2 (5 bases each). V lost 6 bases, J lost 0 bases, and 11 bases lay in between. The CDR3 spans 15 residues. Per germline, CDR1 SGHTA and CDR2 FQGTGA.

This clonotype came up many times. V gene TRBV12-3 or TRBV12-4 combines with J gene TRBJ2-7; 7 bases align to TRBD2. The CDR3 covers 12 residues. The V and J ends lost 5 bases and 6 bases, in that order; junction bases with no gene match: 4. The CDR3 loop is CASSLSGGEQYF. The CDR3 DNA follows: TGTGCCAGCAGTCTCTCGGGGGGCGAGCAGTACTTC.

The chain combines TRBV20-1 with TRBJ2-3; D is uncertain. This CDR3 contains 10 residues. Germline CDR1 and CDR2: DFQATT and SNEGSKA (reference sequence). With 4 bases removed from V and 6 bases from J, the gap between germline ends came to 5 bases. The CDR3 DNA sequence: TGCAGTGCTACGAGGGATACGCAGTATTTT. Its protein is CSATRDTQYF.

V gene TRBV27 combines with J gene TRBJ2-1, with unresolved D. Germline V gene data show CDR1 as MNHEY and CDR2 as SMNVEV (reference sequence). The V and J ends lost 6 bases and 8 bases respectively, with 20 bases between them. This CDR3 is 15 amino acids long. The CDR3 reads CASRLSTLIGDEQFF. CDR3 sequence (DNA): TGTGCCAGCAGACTCTCGACGTTGATAGGAGATGAGCAGTTCTTC.

This clonotype was seen repeatedly, ten times or more. The V and J genes are TRBV28 and TRBJ1-5; D is unclear. Germline V gene lookup returns CDR1 MDHEN and CDR2 SYDVKM. The germline V and J ends were trimmed by 3 bases and 0 bases, with 9 bases remaining between them. This CDR3 comprises 15 residues. The CDR3 sequence is CASSFPIDSNQPQHF. The CDR3 DNA reads TGTGCCAGCAGTTTCCCTATTGATAGCAATCAGCCCCAGCATTTT.

The chain combines TRBV19 with TRBJ2-6, with D perhaps matching TRBD2 (5 bases). V lost 3 bases, J lost 4 bases, and 13 bases lay in between. The CDR3 runs 16 residues. The germline gives CDR1 LNHDA, CDR2 SQIVND (reference sequence). The CDR3 DNA sequence: TGTGCCAGTAGTATCGGAGGCGGGTTCGGGGCCAACGTCCTGACTTTC. Protein: CASSIGGGFGANVLTF.

This clonotype was observed many times. V is TRBV11-2 and J is TRBJ2-7, with TRBD2 matching over 10 bases. This CDR3 spans 17 amino acids. Germline CDR1 is SGHAT and CDR2 is FQNNGV. V was pared by 3 bases and J by 3 bases, with 11 bases of the junction left unmatched. The CDR3 DNA is TGTGCCAGCAGCTTTCGGACGAGCGGGGGGGCTTTCTACGAGCAGTACTTC. This encodes CASSFRTSGGAFYEQYF.

This clonotype was detected a few times. This chain links TRBV20-1 with TRBJ1-3; D possibly corresponds to TRBD1 (5 bases). Trimming removed 3 bases at V and 1 base at J, with 7 bases between. The germline gives CDR1 DFQATT, CDR2 SNEGSKA (reference sequence). The CDR3 runs to 13 residues. The CDR3 reads CSARGTSGNTIYF. The DNA for the CDR3 is TGCAGTGCTAGGGGGACGTCTGGAAACACCATATATTTT.